This T cell receptor beta chain appears in the sequencing data of a study of blood T cell repertoires in COVID-19. Background on the study: Collection of acute and convalescent COVID-19 samples took place in the United States, Italy and Spain. The analysed material was cDNA or gDNA that came from T cells, B-cell-depleted T cells, or PBMCs.

This clone was recorded a few times. Germline CDR1 reads DFQATT; CDR2 reads SNEGSKA (reference sequence). After removal of 6 bases from V and 7 bases from J, the junction contained 5 bases not matched to a gene. The CDR3 sequence is 11 residues long. How the authors handled the data: Counts of nucleated cells, estimated from reference gene primer amplification, were obtained. Sequencing used immunoSEQ multiplex PCR; TCRdb keeps in-frame clones, though not all of them. V, J and clone size derive from that table, while D and trimming were established from the DNA sequence. The profile shows roughly 70,000 clones, more than 75% of them singletons.

This clonotype originated in a human donor in a cohort sampled during active COVID-19. The gene calls are TRBV20-1 and TRBJ1-2; the match to TRBD1 covers 7 bases. The specimen sequenced was peripheral blood. The CDR3 sequence is CSAPDRAGYTF. CDR3 nucleotide sequence: TGCAGTGCCCCCGACAGGGCTGGCTACACCTTC.